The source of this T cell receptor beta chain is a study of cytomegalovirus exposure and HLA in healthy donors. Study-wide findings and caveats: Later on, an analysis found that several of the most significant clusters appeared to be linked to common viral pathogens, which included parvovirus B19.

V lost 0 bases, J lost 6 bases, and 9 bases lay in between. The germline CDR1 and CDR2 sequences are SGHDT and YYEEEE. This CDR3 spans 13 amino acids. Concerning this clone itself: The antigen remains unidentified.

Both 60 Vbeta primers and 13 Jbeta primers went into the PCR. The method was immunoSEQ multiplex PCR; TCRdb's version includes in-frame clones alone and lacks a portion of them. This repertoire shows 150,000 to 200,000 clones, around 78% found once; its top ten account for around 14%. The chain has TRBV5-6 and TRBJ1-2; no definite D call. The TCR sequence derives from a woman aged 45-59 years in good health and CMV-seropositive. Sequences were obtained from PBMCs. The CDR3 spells CASSLDRYDGYTF. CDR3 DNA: TGTGCCAGCAGCTTGGACAGATACGATGGCTACACCTTC.